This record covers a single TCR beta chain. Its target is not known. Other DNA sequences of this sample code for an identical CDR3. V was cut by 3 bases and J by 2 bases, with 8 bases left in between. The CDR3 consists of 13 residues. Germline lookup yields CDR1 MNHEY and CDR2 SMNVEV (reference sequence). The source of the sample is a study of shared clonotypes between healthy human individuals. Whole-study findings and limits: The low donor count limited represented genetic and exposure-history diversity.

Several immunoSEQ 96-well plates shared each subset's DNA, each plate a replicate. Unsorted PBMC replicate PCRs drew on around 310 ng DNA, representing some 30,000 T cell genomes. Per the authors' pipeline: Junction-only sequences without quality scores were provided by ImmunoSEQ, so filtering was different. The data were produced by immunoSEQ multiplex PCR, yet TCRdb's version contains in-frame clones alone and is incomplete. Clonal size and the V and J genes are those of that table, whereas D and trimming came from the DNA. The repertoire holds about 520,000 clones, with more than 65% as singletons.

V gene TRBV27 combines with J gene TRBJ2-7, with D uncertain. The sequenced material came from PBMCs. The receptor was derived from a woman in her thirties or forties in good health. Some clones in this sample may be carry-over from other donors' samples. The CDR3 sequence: CASSFVGPYEQYF. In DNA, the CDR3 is TGTGCCAGCAGTTTTGTGGGTCCCTACGAGCAGTACTTC.